The T cell receptor (beta chain) described here comes from a study of CD8+ T cells in alopecia areata. Germline CDR1 and CDR2: GTSNPN and SVGIG (reference sequence). With 0 bases removed from V and 2 bases from J, the gap between germline ends came to 8 bases. The CDR3 totals 14 residues. The sequencing template was cDNA reverse transcribed from extracted RNA. Sequencing used immunoSEQ multiplex PCR; TCRdb keeps in-frame clones, though not all of them. The sample has some 200,000 clones, about 57% seen once. As for treatment: oral pan-JAK inhibitor, 5-10 mg twice daily. Sorting of CD4+ and CD8+ T cells was performed on PBMCs.

V usage is TRBV30 and J usage is TRBJ1-5, with unresolved D. Sample: CD4+ T cells sorted from blood, taken at week 4, from a patient treated with tofacitinib. The TCR was taken from a human donor with alopecia areata. The CDR3 loop reads CAWSVKGGNQPQHF. The CDR3 region has the DNA TGTGCCTGGAGTGTGAAGGGAGGCAATCAGCCCCAGCATTTT.